The 9 T cell receptor beta chains in this list originate from one sample, sequenced in a study of sequential checkpoint blockade in melanoma. As to treatment: randomized to nivolumab then ipilimumab (arm A) or the reverse (arm B). Sequencing used immunoSEQ multiplex PCR; TCRdb keeps in-frame clones, though not all of them. The sample includes approximately 4,900 clones, 34% of them seen just once. This specimen consisted of tumor tissue (inferred from file names), obtained from a patient given nivolumab and ipilimumab in sequence. These receptors all stem from a human donor with melanoma.

This rearrangement joins TRBV19 to TRBJ1-5; D is possibly TRBD1 (5 bases). The CDR3 has 16 residues. Trimming removed 3 bases at V and 6 bases at J, with 18 bases between. Per germline, CDR1 LNHDA and CDR2 SQIVND (reference sequence). This CDR3 is CASSMGGRGRGQPQHF. The CDR3 region has the DNA TGTGCCAGTAGTATGGGTGGAAGGGGAAGGGGTCAGCCCCAGCATTTT.

The chain has TRBV23-1 and TRBJ2-3; D unclear. TRBV23-1 is placed among ORFs of uncertain function. V was cut by 6 bases and J by 5 bases, with 12 bases left in between. The CDR3 covers 13 residues. DNA of the CDR3: TGCGCCAGCAGCTTGGATACGGTAGATACGCAGTATTTT. It encodes CASSLDTVDTQYF.

J is TRBJ1-2 and V is TRBV11-3; D ambiguous. This CDR3 contains 14 residues. Germline V gives CDR1 SGHNT, CDR2 YENEEA. Trimming took off 3 bases at V and 7 bases at J, with 15 bases between the two ends. The CDR3 sequence is CASSLVADSSGYTF. CDR3 sequence (DNA): TGTGCCAGCAGCTTGGTGGCAGACTCCAGTGGCTACACCTTC.

Written as DNA, the CDR3 is TGTGCCAGTAGCTTTGGACCGAACACTGAAGCTTTCTTT. As protein: CASSFGPNTEAFF. The V and J genes are TRBV19 and TRBJ1-1; D unclear. V shed 6 bases and J shed 1 base, with 9 bases lying between them. This CDR3 has 13 residues. Germline values: CDR1 LNHDA, CDR2 SQIVND (reference sequence).

V is TRBV1 and J is TRBJ1-3; TRBD1 was called by the table and not checked on the DNA. TRBV1 is listed as a pseudogene. There are 17 residues in the CDR3. The CDR3 nucleotides read TGCGCCAGCAGCCAAGAAGCCTGGTCAGGGGCTGGAAACACCATATATTTT. The encoded protein is CASSQEAWSGAGNTIYF.

The J gene is TRBJ2-1, the V gene TRBV19; tentatively, D is TRBD1 (6 bases). Trimming took off 7 bases at V and 7 bases at J, with 20 bases between the two ends. The germline gives CDR1 LNHDA, CDR2 SQIVND (reference sequence). The CDR3 extends over 15 amino acids. CDR3 in amino acids: CASKPGEFVGNEQFF. The CDR3 DNA reads as TGTGCCAGTAAGCCAGGGGAGTTCGTGGGGAATGAGCAGTTCTTC.

The chain links TRBV11-3 to TRBJ2-7; no definite D call. The CDR3 sequence is 19 residues long. Trimming cost V 1 base and J 2 bases, with 24 bases left between them. The germline CDR1 and CDR2 sequences are SGHNT and YENEEA. The CDR3, as DNA: TGTGCCAGCAGCTTAGTTTCCCCGATCCGCCGGACGGACGCCTACGAGCAGTACTTC. Amino acids: CASSLVSPIRRTDAYEQYF.

This clone was seen a handful of times. The chain uses TRBV6-8 and TRBJ2-7; 9 nucleotides align to TRBD1. This CDR3 region has 14 residues. CDR1 is MNHGY, CDR2 SAAAGT, per germline. V was pared by 8 bases and J by 2 bases, with 7 bases of the junction left unmatched. DNA for the CDR3: TGTGCCAGCCGCACGACAGGGGGGCCCTACGAGCAGTACTTC. Residues: CASRTTGGPYEQYF.

The chain carries TRBV18 and TRBJ2-5; D possibly corresponds to TRBD1 (5 bases). This CDR3 has 14 residues. Trimming removed 4 bases at V and 2 bases at J, with 11 bases between. Germline V gives CDR1 KGHSH, CDR2 LQKENI. The CDR3 loop is CASSRLGDQETQYF. CDR3 sequence (DNA): TGTGCCAGCTCACGTCTAGGGGATCAAGAGACCCAGTACTTC. The variable domain in full, completed from reference TRBV18 and TRBJ2-5, reads NAGVMQNPRHLVRRRGQEARLRCSPMKGHSHVYWYRQLPEEGLKFMVYLQKENIIDESGMPKERFSAEFPKEGPSILRIQQVVRGDSAAYFCASSRLGDQETQYFGPGTRLLVL.